This T cell receptor (beta chain) is from a study of CD8 T cells in ankylosing spondylitis. Whole-study findings and limits: What appeared characteristic of ankylosing spondylitis blood was a TCR beta motif of under 10 highly homologous variants.

The germline CDR1 and CDR2 sequences are MNHEY and SVGEGT. The V and J ends lost 5 bases and 8 bases respectively, with 9 bases between them. This CDR3 has 12 amino acids. In regard to this clonotype: What it binds is unknown.

TCRdb fed the 5' RACE reads into MiXCR, producing one record per CDR3 protein. The data show approximately 200,000 distinct CDR3 sequences, with about an eighth seen just once and approximately 9.9% held by the top ten. The V call is TRBV6-2 or TRBV6-3, the J call TRBJ1-4; no reliable D call. The sequence came from a female donor with ankylosing spondylitis or in good health (not recorded which). Sequencing was carried out using blood, either unsorted or a sorted T cell fraction (not recorded which). The CDR3 DNA reads TGTGCCAGCAGTCCCCGGAGGGAAAAACTGTTTTTT. This encodes CASSPRREKLFF.